The 9 T cell receptor beta chains below all came from one sample that was sequenced in a study of T-cell reconstitution after alpha-beta-depleted transplantation in children. A library of TCRbeta sequences, prepared with unique molecular identifiers, was generated. TCRdb analysed the PCR reads with MiXCR anew, one entry per CDR3 protein. The table has about 610,000 distinct CDR3 sequences, roughly a tenth seen once. The material sequenced was PBMCs from the stem cell graft donor, taken from the stem cell graft. These receptor sequences come from a human donor who donated a stem cell graft to a child with acute myeloid leukemia.

The chain couples TRBV18 to TRBJ2-7; the match to TRBD1 covers 8 bases. CDR1 KGHSH and CDR2 LQKENI come from the germline V gene. The CDR3 extends over 13 amino acids. V gave up 8 bases and J gave up 4 bases; unmatched junction bases: 7. The CDR3 sequence is CASAGQAQYEQYF. The CDR3 coding sequence is TGTGCCAGCGCGGGACAGGCCCAATACGAGCAGTACTTC.

This sequence joins TRBV30 and TRBJ2-3; no reliable D call. V was shortened by 4 bases and J by 5 bases, with 7 bases between the two germline ends. Germline CDR1 GTSNPN, CDR2 SVGIG (reference sequence). The CDR3 totals 11 residues. The CDR3 sequence: CAWTIRDTQYF. CDR3 sequence (DNA): TGTGCCTGGACGATCCGAGATACGCAGTATTTT. Complete variable domain (other parts from reference TRBV30 and TRBJ2-3): SQTIHQWPATLVQPVGSPLSLECTVEGTSNPNLYWYRQAAGRGLQLLFYSVGIGQISSEVPQNLSASRPQDRQFILSSKKLLLSDSGFYLCAWTIRDTQYFGPGTRLTVL.

In this sample, this clonotype turned up a few times. The V and J genes are TRBV6-2 or TRBV6-3 and TRBJ1-2, with 7 bases that match TRBD1. The V and J ends lost 6 bases and 7 bases, in that order; junction bases with no gene match: 14. The CDR3 totals 15 residues. The germline CDR1 and CDR2 sequences are MNHEY and SVGEGT. CDR3 protein: CASSLIITGDGGYTF. The CDR3, as DNA: TGTGCCAGCAGCCTCATCATTACAGGGGATGGTGGCTACACCTTC.

This clonotype was observed at least ten times. The rearrangement joins TRBV5-1 to TRBJ2-3; D remains ambiguous. Germline values: CDR1 SGHRS, CDR2 YFSETQ. The CDR3 runs to 14 residues. Between the trimmed V and J ends, which lost 2 bases and 4 bases, there was a span of 11 bases. CDR3 nucleotide sequence: TGCGCCAGCAGCTTTACTGCCCTCGCAGATACGCAGTATTTT. It translates to CASSFTALADTQYF.

This clonotype was detected only a few times. The chain carries TRBV3-1 and TRBJ2-7; 10 nucleotides match TRBD1. The CDR3 length is 15 residues. Germline CDR1 and CDR2: LGHDT and YNNKEL (reference sequence). J was trimmed by 7 bases and V by 5 bases; bases with no gene match: 11. The CDR3 DNA sequence: TGTGCCAGCAGCAACCGACAGGGGGCAGTGGTGGAGCAGTACTTC. This codes for CASSNRQGAVVEQYF.

The chain uses TRBV20-1 and TRBJ2-2; the match to TRBD1 covers 9 bases. Losses at the gene ends were 0 bases for V and 1 base for J; bases not matched to a gene: 6. The CDR3 runs 17 residues. The germline V gene encodes CDR1 DFQATT and CDR2 SNEGSKA (reference sequence). CDR3: CSARDPRGQGNTGELFF. The CDR3 bases are TGCAGTGCTAGAGATCCGCGGGGACAGGGGAACACCGGGGAGCTGTTTTTT.

The chain employs TRBV7-2 and TRBJ2-1; TRBD2 is a possible D gene (5 bases). The CDR3 runs to 13 residues. V lost 7 bases to trimming and J lost 13 bases, with 20 bases between them. CDR1 is SGHTA, CDR2 FQGNSA, per germline. As DNA, the CDR3 is TGTGCCAGCACCCTCGATCCGGGAATCATTCAGTTCTTC. This encodes CASTLDPGIIQFF.

This clonotype showed up just a few times. The chain has TRBV20-1 and TRBJ2-1, with D perhaps matching TRBD2 (5 bases). Germline CDR1 and CDR2: DFQATT and SNEGSKA (reference sequence). V gave up 5 bases and J gave up 4 bases, with 27 bases separating them. The CDR3 runs 18 residues. The CDR3 DNA sequence: TGCAGTGCTCCTTCCGGAGGACTGCGACCGACGCAGTACAATGAGCAGTTCTTC. It is translated as CSAPSGGLRPTQYNEQFF.

In its sample, this clonotype was seen a few times. This rearrangement joins TRBV7-2 to TRBJ2-1; 8 bases line up with TRBD1. The CDR3 runs 15 residues. V shed 5 bases, J shed 7 bases, and the junction held 10 bases outside the gene matches. CDR1 is SGHTA, CDR2 FQGNSA, per germline. The CDR3 DNA reads TGTGCCAGCAGCCCCCGACAGGGGAGGTTGAATGAGCAGTTCTTC. It specifies CASSPRQGRLNEQFF.